Sequencing of this T cell receptor beta chain was carried out in a study of T cells in Graves' hyperthyroidism and ophthalmopathy. Findings and caveats of the study: Clonotypes that were expanded in thyroid above 0.001 mostly appeared in blood too. The model foresaw ophthalmopathy a median 6.5 months prior to onset.

V was trimmed by 4 bases and J by 7 bases, leaving 13 bases between them. Germline V gene lookup returns CDR1 LNHDA and CDR2 SQIVND (reference sequence). The CDR3 extends over 13 amino acids. This clonotype was seen a handful of times. Its antigen is as yet unknown. TCR beta CDR3 sequences were amplified from RNA transcripts. The HTBI primer set was used in a first-round RT-PCR of the TCR CDR3. TCRdb independently ran MiXCR on the multiplex PCR reads; one entry per CDR3 protein. This table holds 660,000 or so distinct CDR3 sequences, about 20% found once. This clonotype originated in a man aged 30-40 years with Graves' ophthalmopathy. Sequencing input: blood. The chain carries TRBV19 and TRBJ1-1; D gene uncertain. The CDR3 coding sequence is TGTGCCAGTAGTAATCTTATTGGCCATGAAGCTTTCTTT. Translated: CASSNLIGHEAFF.